These 17 T cell receptor beta chains originate from one sample sequenced in a study of cytomegalovirus exposure and HLA in healthy donors. Primers: 60 Vbeta forward and 13 Jbeta reverse. Profiling relied on immunoSEQ multiplex PCR, and the TCRdb table lists in-frame clones only, not all of them. The table lists about 130,000 clones, about 74% of them singletons, with around 2% in the top ten. The sample taken for sequencing was PBMCs. The receptors originated from a man aged 25-40 years in good health and CMV-seronegative.

The chain uses TRBV9 and TRBJ2-7, with a weak D call TRBD1 (7 bases). V dropped 0 bases and J dropped 6 bases, with 13 bases sitting between them. Germline lookup yields CDR1 SGDLS and CDR2 YYNGEE. The CDR3 contains 14 residues. This chain's CDR3 is CASSVDAGGLEQYF. The CDR3 DNA reads as TGTGCCAGCAGCGTAGATGCAGGGGGGCTCGAGCAGTACTTC. The full variable domain, its missing parts supplied by reference TRBV9 and TRBJ2-7, is DSGVTQTPKHLITATGQRVTLRCSPRSGDLSVYWYQQSLDQGLQFLIQYYNGEERAKGNILERFSAQQFPDLHSELNLSSLELGDSALYFCASSVDAGGLEQYFGPGTRLTVT.

The J gene is TRBJ2-7, the V gene TRBV30, with a weak D call TRBD2 (5 bases). Trimming left V 2 bases short and J 11 bases short, with 19 bases between. The CDR3 totals 13 residues. CDR1 is GTSNPN, CDR2 SVGIG, per germline (reference sequence). The CDR3 region is CAWSSGLLRVKYF. CDR3 in DNA: TGTGCCTGGAGTAGCGGCCTTCTACGAGTGAAGTACTTC.

The chain is built from TRBV5-1 and TRBJ1-1; D call uncertain. V dropped 6 bases and J dropped 1 base, with 10 bases sitting between them. Looked up from germline, CDR1 is SGHRS and CDR2 is YFSETQ. This CDR3 spans 13 amino acids. CDR3 residues: CASTVGGNTEAFF. The CDR3, as DNA: TGCGCCAGCACCGTGGGAGGGAACACTGAAGCTTTCTTT.

This clone was recorded once. The rearrangement links TRBV11-2 to TRBJ1-1, with 8 bases matching TRBD1. Germline loops: CDR1 SGHAT, CDR2 FQNNGV. The V segment lost 2 bases and the J segment 4 bases; nucleotides outside the gene matches: 3. CDR3 length: 14 amino acids. For the CDR3, the DNA is TGTGCCAGCAGCTTACAGGGGGCTGGCACTGAAGCTTTCTTT. Amino acid sequence: CASSLQGAGTEAFF. The variable domain in full, with the rest retrieved from reference TRBV11-2 and TRBJ1-1, is EAGVAQSPRYKIIEKRQSVAFWCNPISGHATLYWYQQILGQGPKLLIQFQNNGVVDDSQLPKDRFSAERLKGVDSTLKIQPAKLEDSAVYLCASSLQGAGTEAFFGQGTRLTVV.

CDR3 coding DNA: TGCGCCAGCAGCCGTCTAGCGGGAAGATACAATGAGCAGTTCTTC. Its translation is CASSRLAGRYNEQFF. V is TRBV4-1 and J is TRBJ2-1, with TRBD2 matching 9 bases. This CDR3 region has 15 residues. The trim removed 4 bases at V and 4 bases at J, leaving 5 bases unmatched. Germline loops: CDR1 MGHRA, CDR2 YSYEKL.

The gene calls are TRBV30 and TRBJ1-5; 10 bases line up with TRBD1. CDR1 and CDR2 (germline): GTSNPN, SVGIG (reference sequence). This CDR3 region has 16 residues. The CDR3 sequence is CAAGTGAFGGNQPQHF. DNA for the CDR3: TGTGCTGCCGGGACAGGGGCCTTTGGGGGCAATCAGCCCCAGCATTTT.

This clone was recorded only once. The chain carries TRBV7-2 and TRBJ2-7, with 7 nucleotides matching TRBD2. The germline V gene has CDR1 SGHTA and CDR2 FQGNSA. CDR3 size: 13 residues. J lost 2 bases, V lost 4 bases, and 2 bases had no gene match. In DNA form, the CDR3 reads TGTGCCAGCAGCTACGCGGGAGCCTACGAGCAGTACTTC. It codes for CASSYAGAYEQYF.

The V call is TRBV6-6, the J call TRBJ2-4, with 9 bases identical to TRBD1. Germline V lookup: CDR1 MNHNY, CDR2 SVGAGI (reference sequence). The V and J ends lost 4 bases and 4 bases, in that order; junction bases with no gene match: 2. The CDR3 has 14 amino acids. For the CDR3, the DNA is TGTGCCAGCAGTTCGGGACAGGGAAAAAACATTCAGTACTTC. Translating gives CASSSGQGKNIQYF.

V usage is TRBV5-1 and J usage is TRBJ1-1; D call uncertain. CDR3 length: 14 residues. From germline, CDR1 is SGHRS and CDR2 YFSETQ. V lost 4 bases, J lost 3 bases, and 13 bases lay in between. CDR3 amino acids: CASSGRVGDTEAFF. Here the CDR3 DNA reads TGCGCCAGCAGCGGGAGGGTCGGAGACACTGAAGCTTTCTTT.

The J gene is TRBJ1-1, the V gene TRBV6-1, with TRBD1 matching 8 bases. With V trimmed by 6 bases and J by 6 bases, 3 bases remained unmatched. There are 12 residues in the CDR3. The V gene's germline CDR1 is MNHNS and CDR2 SASEGT. The CDR3 spells CASRATGAEAFF. CDR3 nucleotides: TGTGCCAGCAGGGCGACAGGGGCTGAAGCTTTCTTT.

The chain is built from TRBV19 and TRBJ2-7; 9 bases agree with TRBD1. Trimming removed 5 bases from V and 7 bases from J; junction bases left unmatched: 6. This CDR3 is 13 amino acids long. Germline values: CDR1 LNHDA, CDR2 SQIVND (reference sequence). Here the CDR3 DNA reads TGTGCCAGTAGTGCAGGACAGGGGTTTGAGCAGTACTTC. It specifies CASSAGQGFEQYF.

V is TRBV2 and J is TRBJ1-5, with D possibly TRBD1 on 6 matching bases. CDR3 length: 15 residues. The germline V and J ends were trimmed by 5 bases and 7 bases, with 18 bases remaining between them. CDR1 is SNHLY and CDR2 is FYNNEI in the germline V gene. The CDR3 bases are TGTGCCAGCAGTCCCTTCGAGGGGGTCGGGCAGCCCCAGCATTTT. Amino acid sequence: CASSPFEGVGQPQHF.

The CDR3 bases are TGTGCCAGCAGTTTAGACCAGGGCGTCTATAGCAATCAGCCCCAGCATTTT. Protein sequence: CASSLDQGVYSNQPQHF. V is TRBV28 and J is TRBJ1-5, with D possibly TRBD1 on 5 matching bases. CDR3 size: 17 residues. Germline V gives CDR1 MDHEN, CDR2 SYDVKM. V was cut by 2 bases and J by 0 bases, with 14 bases left in between.

V usage is TRBV25-1 and J usage is TRBJ2-5, with 8 positions matching TRBD1. V lost 6 bases to trimming and J lost 5 bases; unmatched junction nucleotides: 5. Looked up from germline, CDR1 is MGHDK and CDR2 is SYGVNS. The CDR3 consists of 13 residues. CDR3 DNA sequence: TGTGCCAGCAGGACAGGGGCATGGGAGACCCAGTACTTC. Protein: CASRTGAWETQYF.

This clone appeared a few times. In DNA form, the CDR3 reads TGTGCCAGCAGCTACCACGAAAGGGGGACCCAGTACTTC. This translates into CASSYHERGTQYF. The rearrangement links TRBV7-3 to TRBJ2-5; weak D call: TRBD1 (5 bases). The CDR3 has 13 amino acids. CDR1 is SGHTA and CDR2 is FQGTGA in the germline V gene. Trimming took 4 bases from V and 7 from J, leaving 13 bases between them. Full variable domain (remainder filled in from reference TRBV7-3 and TRBJ2-5): GAGVSQTPSNKVTEKGKYVELRCDPISGHTALYWYRQSLGQGPEFLIYFQGTGAADDSGLPNDRFFAVRPEGSVSTLKIQRTERGDSAVYLCASSYHERGTQYFGPGTRLLVL.

The chain combines TRBV6-1 with TRBJ2-1; D is unclear. V was pared by 4 bases and J by 9 bases, with 13 bases between. The CDR3 consists of 13 residues. Germline V gene data show CDR1 as MNHNS and CDR2 as SASEGT. CDR3 protein: CASSVFGGSEQFF. CDR3 DNA sequence: TGTGCCAGCAGTGTATTCGGCGGCAGTGAGCAGTTCTTC.

This clone was counted between two and nine times. V usage is TRBV5-1 and J usage is TRBJ1-2; D perhaps matches TRBD1 (6 bases). Deletions cut 0 bases from V and 5 bases from J, with 17 bases between. CDR3 length equals 16 residues. Per the germline V gene, CDR1 is SGHRS and CDR2 is YFSETQ. CDR3 nucleotide sequence: TGCGCCAGCAGCTTGGCCTCACAGGGCGTTGGGTATGGCTACACCTTC. Residues: CASSLASQGVGYGYTF.